Given below is one TCR beta chain in context. Its antigen is as yet unknown. CDR1 DFQATT and CDR2 SNEGSKA come from the germline V gene (reference sequence). Trimming took off 6 bases at V and 10 bases at J, with 15 bases between the two ends. This CDR3 is 11 amino acids long. This sample is part of a study of cytomegalovirus exposure and HLA in healthy donors. General study findings and limits: Later findings reportedly placed an Asian-associated ancestry cluster below the roughly 690-donor mean for N-insertions. Reports credit the classifier with highly specific, highly sensitive diagnosis of cytomegalovirus status. By a later analysis, the bulk of CMV-associated TCR beta chains appeared HLA-restricted. Altogether, 150 to 200 TCR beta chains were recorded as cytomegalovirus-associated.

The primer mix had 60 Vbeta and 13 Jbeta primers. The protocol was immunoSEQ multiplex PCR, while the TCRdb copy is restricted to in-frame clones and leaves out a portion. The repertoire has more than 85,000 clones, 80% of them found once; the top ten carry less than 3%. The TCR was taken from a woman in her sixties in good health and CMV-seropositive. The chain employs TRBV20-1 and TRBJ1-1, with no clear D. Source material: PBMCs. CDR3 in amino acids: CSADFVRGAFF. The CDR3 coding sequence is TGCAGTGCCGACTTTGTGCGTGGAGCTTTCTTT.